The next 31 T cell receptor beta chains were all read from a single sample in a study of graft-versus-host responses after intestinal transplantation (TCRdb year 2021). The library was generated by the immunoSEQ multiplex PCR assay. What TCRdb holds here is the immuneACCESS table cut down to in-frame rearrangements. Part of the clones is not present; checked against another copy, under half of the missing clones reflect an unresolved V gene, and the others are unexplained. The sample table shows approximately 70,000 clones, and 80% to 95% are seen once. Together, the top ten hold around 7.1% of the sample. Specimen: bone marrow, collected roughly 110 weeks after intestinal transplantation. The receptors were sampled from a human patient who received an intestinal transplant, so some T cells may come from the graft donor.

The V call is TRBV10-1, the J call TRBJ1-1; D call uncertain. The CDR3 spans 13 residues. V was trimmed by 4 bases and J by 5 bases, leaving 11 bases between them. The germline gives CDR1 WNHNN, CDR2 SYGVQD (reference sequence). The CDR3 protein is CASSGHEGTEAFF. CDR3 DNA: TGCGCCAGCAGTGGTCATGAAGGGACTGAAGCTTTCTTT.

The V call is TRBV4-2, the J call TRBJ1-3, with a tentative D call TRBD1 (5 bases). Germline V lookup: CDR1 LGHNA, CDR2 YNFKEQ. This CDR3 has 18 amino acids. V was clipped by 1 base and J by 0 bases, with 16 bases between them. DNA of the CDR3: TGTGCCAGCAGCCAAGTGGCCGGGACTTCAGTCTCTGGAAACACCATATATTTT. Its translation is CASSQVAGTSVSGNTIYF.

The J gene is TRBJ1-5, the V gene TRBV4-1; a possible D gene is TRBD1 (6 bases). CDR1 is MGHRA, CDR2 YSYEKL, per germline. The CDR3 sequence is 13 residues long. V lost 4 bases and J lost 7, with 11 bases in between. CDR3 residues: CASSPGVGQPQHF. The CDR3 DNA is TGCGCCAGCAGCCCAGGGGTCGGGCAGCCCCAGCATTTT.

V usage is TRBV2 and J usage is TRBJ2-5, with D hard to call. V dropped 3 bases and J dropped 5 bases, with 13 bases sitting between them. This CDR3 is built from 14 residues. CDR1 is SNHLY, CDR2 FYNNEI, per germline. The CDR3 region is CASSDRTPRETQYF. DNA of the CDR3: TGTGCCAGCAGTGATAGGACCCCCCGGGAGACCCAGTACTTC.

The V and J genes are TRBV5-4 and TRBJ2-1; TRBD2 might be the D (6 bases). Trimming stripped 4 bases from V and 6 bases from J, with 20 bases between. Germline V gene lookup returns CDR1 SGHNT and CDR2 YYREEE (reference sequence). The CDR3 runs 16 residues. The CDR3 sequence: CASSPPLAHGSNEQFF. The CDR3, as DNA: TGTGCCAGCAGCCCCCCACTAGCCCACGGAAGCAATGAGCAGTTCTTC. Full variable domain (rest looked up from reference TRBV5-4 and TRBJ2-1): ETGVTQSPTHLIKTRGQQVTLRCSSQSGHNTVSWYQQALGQGPQFIFQYYREEENGRGNFPPRFSGLQFPNYSSELNVNALELDDSALYLCASSPPLAHGSNEQFFGPGTRLTVL.

This chain uses TRBV5-1 with TRBJ2-3, with D possibly TRBD1 on 6 matching bases. This CDR3 is built from 14 residues. The germline CDR1 and CDR2 sequences are SGHRS and YFSETQ. Trimming took off 3 bases at V and 2 bases at J, with 10 bases between the two ends. CDR3 loop: CASSSGTITDTQYF. CDR3 in DNA: TGCGCCAGCAGCTCCGGGACAATCACAGATACGCAGTATTTT.

The chain's CDR3 is CASSLDTGELFF. CDR3 nucleotide sequence: TGTGCCAGCAGCCTGGATACCGGGGAGCTGTTTTTT. This chain uses TRBV5-4 with TRBJ2-2; D uncertain. V lost 4 bases, J lost 5 bases, and 6 bases lay in between. The CDR3 loop spans 12 amino acids. CDR1 and CDR2 from the germline V gene are SGHNT and YYREEE (reference sequence). The variable domain in full, with the rest retrieved from reference TRBV5-4 and TRBJ2-2, is ETGVTQSPTHLIKTRGQQVTLRCSSQSGHNTVSWYQQALGQGPQFIFQYYREEENGRGNFPPRFSGLQFPNYSSELNVNALELDDSALYLCASSLDTGELFFGEGSRLTVL.

The chain carries TRBV29-1 and TRBJ2-7, with D perhaps matching TRBD1 or TRBD2 (5 bases each). This CDR3 has 13 residues. Trimming pared 4 bases from V and 4 bases from J, leaving 14 bases between. Germline V gene sequence: CDR1 SQVTM, CDR2 ANQGSEA. The CDR3 DNA is TGCAGCGTTGGACTAACGGGACCTTACGAGCAGTACTTC. Its translation is CSVGLTGPYEQYF.

CDR3 protein: CASSRRGAHNEQFF. The CDR3 bases are TGTGCCAGTAGTAGGCGGGGGGCTCACAATGAGCAGTTCTTC. J is TRBJ2-1 and V is TRBV19, with TRBD2 identical over 8 bases. Germline V gene sequence: CDR1 LNHDA, CDR2 SQIVND (reference sequence). The J segment lost 5 bases and the V segment lost 4 bases, leaving 4 bases of the junction unmatched. This CDR3 has 14 amino acids.

J is TRBJ2-7 and V is TRBV6-5; D remains unclear. The CDR3 length is 11 residues. CDR1 and CDR2 from the germline V gene are MNHEY and SVGAGI. Trimming stripped 4 bases from V and 7 bases from J, with 8 bases between. In nucleotides, the CDR3 is TGTGCCAGCAGTTTTGGTGGGGAGCAGTACTTC. It specifies CASSFGGEQYF.

The V gene is TRBV2, the J gene TRBJ2-7, with D possibly being TRBD1 (5 bases). The CDR3 has 13 residues. The germline V gene has CDR1 SNHLY and CDR2 FYNNEI. With 8 bases removed from V and 3 bases from J, the gap between germline ends came to 14 bases. DNA of the CDR3: TGTGCCAGCCGTAGGACACAGGACTACGAGCAGTACTTC. It is translated as CASRRTQDYEQYF.

The rearrangement links TRBV9 to TRBJ2-7; D is possibly TRBD1 (6 bases). V lost 3 bases to trimming and J lost 7 bases, with 11 bases between them. There are 12 residues in the CDR3. The germline CDR1 and CDR2 sequences are SGDLS and YYNGEE. In nucleotides, the CDR3 is TGTGCCAGCAGCGGGGTACAGGGAGAGCAGTACTTC. It translates to CASSGVQGEQYF.

The V call is TRBV5-6, the J call TRBJ2-3; the D gene is possibly TRBD1 (5 bases). The CDR3 sequence is 13 residues long. Germline CDR1 reads SGHDT; CDR2 reads YYEEEE. Trimming pared 2 bases from V and 4 bases from J, leaving 8 bases between. The CDR3 region is CASSLTGADTQYF. DNA for the CDR3: TGTGCCAGCAGCTTAACAGGAGCAGATACGCAGTATTTT. The variable domain in full, completed from reference TRBV5-6 and TRBJ2-3, reads DAGVTQSPTHLIKTRGQQVTLRCSPKSGHDTVSWYQQALGQGPQFIFQYYEEEERQRGNFPDRFSGHQFPNYSSELNVNALLLGDSALYLCASSLTGADTQYFGPGTRLTVL.

The chain links TRBV30 to TRBJ2-1; TRBD2 agrees at 12 bases. This CDR3 has 15 residues. The V gene end was trimmed by 4 bases and the J gene end by 8 bases; junction bases not matched to a gene: 9. Germline CDR1 reads GTSNPN; CDR2 reads SVGIG (reference sequence). The CDR3 coding sequence is TGTGCCTGGACCGAAGGGACTAGCGGGTGGCATGAGCAGTTCTTC. This encodes CAWTEGTSGWHEQFF.

The V call is TRBV11-2, the J call TRBJ2-1; 10 bases are a match to TRBD1. Per germline, CDR1 SGHAT and CDR2 FQNNGV. The junction had 8 bases not matched to a gene; V was cut back by 5 bases and J by 1 base. The CDR3 runs 17 residues. This chain's CDR3 is CASSTGTGVASYNEQFF. The CDR3 DNA sequence: TGTGCCAGCAGCACCGGGACAGGGGTTGCATCCTACAATGAGCAGTTCTTC.

This clone was found a few times. The chain employs TRBV11-2 and TRBJ1-6; no clear D gene. Germline CDR1 SGHAT, CDR2 FQNNGV. V was pared by 5 bases and J by 11 bases, with 19 bases between. This CDR3 spans 15 amino acids. The CDR3 coding sequence is TGTGCCAGCAGCGCTCATCGGACGCTAAGGGCACCCCTCCACTTT. Its translation is CASSAHRTLRAPLHF.

The chain carries TRBV20-1 and TRBJ1-1, with unresolved D. In germline, CDR1 is DFQATT, CDR2 SNEGSKA (reference sequence). The CDR3 runs 11 residues. With 1 base removed from V and 5 bases from J, the gap between germline ends came to 5 bases. The chain's CDR3 is CSARGRTEAFF. The CDR3 DNA is TGCAGTGCTAGAGGGCGGACTGAAGCTTTCTTT.

The CDR3 sequence: CASGTSGGPQGAFF. DNA for the CDR3: TGTGCCAGCGGGACCTCGGGAGGGCCCCAGGGAGCTTTCTTT. V is TRBV28 and J is TRBJ1-1, with D possibly TRBD1 on 5 matching bases. The CDR3 loop spans 14 amino acids. In germline, CDR1 is MDHEN, CDR2 SYDVKM. V lost 8 bases and J 10 bases, leaving 23 bases between the germline ends.

The chain couples TRBV27 to TRBJ1-3, with a tentative D call TRBD1 (5 bases). The ends were cut back, 4 bases at V and 0 bases at J, with 16 bases in the middle. Germline CDR1 is MNHEY and CDR2 is SMNVEV (reference sequence). The CDR3 contains 17 residues. The CDR3 DNA sequence: TGTGCCAGCAGTTCCACGTCCCGGGACCACTCTGGAAACACCATATATTTT. This gives the protein CASSSTSRDHSGNTIYF.

The genes are TRBV6-1 and TRBJ2-4; 9 nucleotides agree with TRBD2. The CDR3 is made up of 18 amino acids. Germline CDR1 and CDR2: MNHNS and SASEGT. Trimming took 1 base from V and 0 from J; bases not matched to a gene: 7. DNA for the CDR3: TGTGCCAGCAGTGAAGTAGTAGCGGGGGACCTAGCCAAAAACATTCAGTACTTC. Translated: CASSEVVAGDLAKNIQYF.

This chain uses TRBV10-1 with TRBJ2-7; D remains ambiguous. Germline loops: CDR1 WNHNN, CDR2 SYGVQD (reference sequence). V lost 1 base and J lost 0, with 7 bases in between. This CDR3 is 14 amino acids long. In DNA, the CDR3 is TGCGCCAGCAGTGAGTTAAAGACCTCCTACGAGCAGTACTTC. Translation gives CASSELKTSYEQYF.

This chain links TRBV11-2 with TRBJ2-1; the D is unclear. CDR1 and CDR2 (germline): SGHAT, FQNNGV. With 5 bases removed from V and 6 bases from J, the gap between germline ends came to 8 bases. The CDR3 runs 12 residues. CDR3: CASSPLTNEQFF. For the CDR3, the DNA is TGTGCCAGCAGCCCACTTACCAATGAGCAGTTCTTC. Supplemented by reference TRBV11-2 and TRBJ2-1, the full variable domain reads EAGVAQSPRYKIIEKRQSVAFWCNPISGHATLYWYQQILGQGPKLLIQFQNNGVVDDSQLPKDRFSAERLKGVDSTLKIQPAKLEDSAVYLCASSPLTNEQFFGPGTRLTVL.

This clone was seen only once. The CDR3 DNA sequence: TGTGCCAGCAAAGTCGAACAGGGCGGAAATCAGCCCCAGCATTTT. Translation gives CASKVEQGGNQPQHF. The V call is TRBV2, the J call TRBJ1-5; weak D call: TRBD1 (6 bases). The CDR3 is 15 residues long. The V gene's germline CDR1 is SNHLY and CDR2 FYNNEI. Deletions cut 7 bases from V and 4 bases from J, with 17 bases between.

V is TRBV11-2 and J is TRBJ2-2; 8 bases match TRBD2. The CDR3 spans 18 residues. With 1 base clipped from V and 5 bases from J, the junction kept 12 bases outside the gene matches. Germline CDR1 is SGHAT and CDR2 is FQNNGV. The CDR3 DNA reads as TGTGCCAGCAGCTTAGTCCCCGGGGCGGGGGGACGAACCGGGGAGCTGTTTTTT. Translated: CASSLVPGAGGRTGELFF.

CDR3 region: CASSANWDSYEQYF. The CDR3 DNA sequence: TGTGCCAGCAGCGCGAATTGGGACAGTTACGAGCAGTACTTC. The chain couples TRBV9 to TRBJ2-7; 7 bases map to TRBD1. Per the germline V gene, CDR1 is SGDLS and CDR2 is YYNGEE. The CDR3 has 14 residues. The V and J ends lost 3 bases and 4 bases, in that order; junction bases with no gene match: 7.

This chain connects TRBV5-1 to TRBJ2-2; 7 bases map to TRBD1. V lost 5 bases to trimming and J lost 3 bases; unmatched junction nucleotides: 7. The CDR3 consists of 15 residues. Germline V lookup: CDR1 SGHRS, CDR2 YFSETQ. The CDR3 DNA sequence: TGCGCCAGCAGTTCGACAGGGCACCACACCGGGGAGCTGTTTTTT. Amino acids: CASSSTGHHTGELFF.

The rearrangement joins TRBV13 to TRBJ1-2; 9 positions match TRBD1. Germline assignment: CDR1 PRHDT and CDR2 FYEKMQ (reference sequence). Trimming removed 6 bases from V and 7 bases from J; junction bases left unmatched: 3. The CDR3 is 12 residues long. The CDR3 sequence is CASRTGGGGYTF. The DNA for the CDR3 is TGTGCCAGCAGGACAGGGGGGGGTGGCTACACCTTC. The variable domain in full, with the rest retrieved from reference TRBV13 and TRBJ1-2, is AAGVIQSPRHLIKEKRETATLKCYPIPRHDTVYWYQQGPGQDPQFLISFYEKMQSDKGSIPDRFSAQQFSDYHSELNMSSLELGDSALYFCASRTGGGGYTFGSGTRLTVV.

The V call is TRBV6-1, the J call TRBJ1-1; possible D gene TRBD1, 5 bases. Germline V CDR1 and CDR2: MNHNS, SASEGT. Trimming cost V 2 bases and J 6 bases, with 13 bases left between them. CDR3 length: 14 amino acids. CDR3 sequence: CASSEIVLGAEAFF. Here the CDR3 DNA reads TGTGCCAGCAGTGAAATCGTGCTGGGGGCTGAAGCTTTCTTT.

V gene TRBV5-1 combines with J gene TRBJ2-2, with D possibly being TRBD1 (6 bases). Trimming cost V 1 base and J 0 bases, with 10 bases left between them. In germline, CDR1 is SGHRS, CDR2 YFSETQ. This CDR3 has 16 amino acids. The CDR3 DNA reads TGCGCCAGCAGCTTGATTGGGGGCGCGAACACCGGGGAGCTGTTTTTT. This gives the protein CASSLIGGANTGELFF.

V usage is TRBV6-6 and J usage is TRBJ2-5; TRBD2 matches at 8 bases. The J segment lost 2 bases and the V segment lost 6 bases, leaving 2 bases of the junction unmatched. The germline gives CDR1 MNHNY, CDR2 SVGAGI (reference sequence). The CDR3 is 13 amino acids. In DNA form, the CDR3 reads TGTGCCAGCAGGCGGGGGGTTCAAGAGACCCAGTACTTC. It translates to CASRRGVQETQYF.

The rearrangement joins TRBV4-1 to TRBJ1-1; no clear D gene. CDR3 length: 14 amino acids. From germline, CDR1 is MGHRA and CDR2 YSYEKL. V lost 4 bases and J lost 1, with 10 bases in between. The CDR3 bases are TGCGCCAGCAGCCGGACGGGAGCGAACACTGAAGCTTTCTTT. This encodes CASSRTGANTEAFF.